Included here is one T cell receptor (beta chain) sequence, with context. The data stem from a study of blood T cell repertoires in COVID-19. Background on the study: Donors in the United States, Italy and Spain gave samples during acute or convalescent COVID-19. From T cells, B-cell-depleted T cells, or PBMCs came the material, which was cDNA or gDNA.

Methods used by the authors: Amplifying reference gene primers gave estimates of nucleated cell counts. Repertoires were generated with immunoSEQ multiplex PCR, while TCRdb's copy carries only in-frame clones and drops some. The DNA was the basis for D and trimming; V, J and clone size are from that table. Of approximately 100,000 clones in the sample, around 88% were seen once. V was trimmed by 1 base and J by 1 base, leaving 7 bases between them. The CDR3 has 14 amino acids. The V gene's germline CDR1 is LNHDA and CDR2 SQIVND (reference sequence). The genes are TRBV19 and TRBJ1-1, with D possibly matching TRBD1 (6 bases). Sequencing was carried out using peripheral blood. The TCR comes from a human donor with acute or convalescent COVID-19. The donor label of this sample is uncertain. CDR3 region: CASSIGGRNTEAFF. The DNA for the CDR3 is TGTGCCAGTAGTATAGGGGGGCGGAACACTGAAGCTTTCTTT.